One and the same sample provided the 14 T cell receptor beta chains below, sequenced in a study of blood T cell repertoires in COVID-19. The protocol was immunoSEQ multiplex PCR, while the TCRdb copy is restricted to in-frame clones and leaves out a portion. The data contain 320,000 or so clones, roughly 88% of them singletons. The sample comprised PBMCs or T cells enriched from blood (not recorded which). Receptors were obtained from a man aged 25-45 years who had recovered from COVID-19.

The chain recombines TRBV2 with TRBJ1-4, with D perhaps TRBD1 (6 bases). V was trimmed by 6 bases and J by 12 bases, leaving 14 bases between them. Germline V gene sequence: CDR1 SNHLY, CDR2 FYNNEI. The CDR3 covers 12 residues. Here the CDR3 reads CASSRQARELFF. The CDR3 nucleotides are TGTGCCAGCAGCCGACAGGCGAGGGAACTGTTTTTT. The entire variable domain, with the rest obtained from reference TRBV2 and TRBJ1-4, is as follows: EPEVTQTPSHQVTQMGQEVILRCVPISNHLYFYWYRQILGQKVEFLVSFYNNEISEKSEIFDDQFSVERPDGSNFTLKIRSTKLEDSAMYFCASSRQARELFFGSGTQLSVL.

The chain uses TRBV7-9 and TRBJ1-1, with D possibly matching TRBD1 (5 bases). CDR3 size: 14 residues. Germline V gene data show CDR1 as SEHNR and CDR2 as FQNEAQ (reference sequence). V dropped 5 bases and J dropped 4 bases, with 14 bases sitting between them. CDR3 nucleotides: TGTGCCAGCAGCCGGTGGGGGGGGACCACTGAAGCTTTCTTT. Its translation: CASSRWGGTTEAFF.

The V gene is TRBV19, the J gene TRBJ1-6; D is ambiguous. Deletions cut 3 bases from V and 5 bases from J, with 8 bases between. Looked up from germline, CDR1 is LNHDA and CDR2 is SQIVND (reference sequence). CDR3 length equals 14 residues. CDR3 DNA sequence: TGTGCCAGTAGTATTTCCCCTCATAATTCACCCCTCCACTTT. Protein product: CASSISPHNSPLHF.

In its sample, this clone was seen once. J is TRBJ2-1 and V is TRBV7-9; D may be TRBD1 (5 bases). This CDR3 has 14 amino acids. Germline values: CDR1 SEHNR, CDR2 FQNEAQ (reference sequence). V lost 5 bases, J lost 13 bases, and 21 bases lay in between. The CDR3 DNA is TGTGCCAGCAGCCCATATGGCAGGGATGAGGCTCAGTTCTTC. Protein: CASSPYGRDEAQFF.

This clone appeared a single time. J is TRBJ2-5 and V is TRBV28; D remains ambiguous. CDR1 is MDHEN, CDR2 SYDVKM, per germline. With 7 bases removed from V and 4 bases from J, the gap between germline ends came to 16 bases. The CDR3 spans 14 residues. In DNA, the CDR3 is TGTGCCAGCACGGAGTCGCTCCGCGTAGAGACCCAGTACTTC. It specifies CASTESLRVETQYF.

The sample holds one count of this clone. This chain links TRBV9 with TRBJ2-5; TRBD2 matches 10 bases. There are 14 residues in the CDR3. V lost 2 bases and J lost 4; bases outside the gene matches: 2. Germline CDR1 SGDLS, CDR2 YYNGEE. The CDR3 here is CASSVSGGLETQYF. CDR3 DNA sequence: TGTGCCAGCAGCGTTAGCGGGGGGCTAGAGACCCAGTACTTC.

The chain joins TRBV9 to TRBJ2-1; the match to TRBD2 covers 9 bases. V shed 7 bases, J shed 4 bases, and the junction held 6 bases outside the gene matches. Germline CDR1 is SGDLS and CDR2 is YYNGEE. The CDR3 spans 14 residues. The CDR3 bases are TGTGCCAGCGCATTGACTAGCGGATACAATGAGCAGTTCTTC. As protein: CASALTSGYNEQFF.

V is TRBV20-1 and J is TRBJ1-2; TRBD1 matches 7 bases. Unmatched junction bases numbered 4, after V lost 3 bases and J lost 3 bases. The CDR3 has 13 residues. Germline assignment: CDR1 DFQATT and CDR2 SNEGSKA (reference sequence). CDR3 region: CSASDRVDYGYTF. CDR3 nucleotides: TGCAGTGCTAGTGACAGGGTTGACTATGGCTACACCTTC.

The chain links TRBV11-3 to TRBJ2-5; no clear D gene. The germline CDR1 and CDR2 sequences are SGHNT and YENEEA. This CDR3 is built from 13 residues. The V and J ends lost 0 bases and 4 bases respectively, with 6 bases between them. DNA for the CDR3: TGTGCCAGCAGCTTAGATAGAAGAGAGACCCAGTACTTC. It translates to CASSLDRRETQYF. The full variable domain, with the rest looked up from reference TRBV11-3 and TRBJ2-5, is EAGVVQSPRYKIIEKKQPVAFWCNPISGHNTLYWYLQNLGQGPELLIRYENEEAVDDSQLPKDRFSAERLKGVDSTLKIQPAELGDSAVYLCASSLDRRETQYFGPGTRLLVL.

The chain has TRBV11-2 and TRBJ2-1; 9 nucleotides agree with TRBD2. Germline V lookup: CDR1 SGHAT, CDR2 FQNNGV. CDR3 length: 15 amino acids. Unmatched junction bases numbered 7, after V lost 3 bases and J lost 7 bases. CDR3 in amino acids: CASSFLASGGNEQFF. CDR3 in DNA: TGTGCCAGCAGCTTCTTGGCCAGCGGGGGGAATGAGCAGTTCTTC.

On this clone: Sequence at one end of the junction differs from germline and may be a read error. This chain joins TRBV28 and TRBJ2-7; TRBD1 matches at 12 bases. The germline V gene has CDR1 MDHEN and CDR2 SYDVKM. The CDR3 length is 12 residues. The CDR3 DNA follows: TGTGCCAGCAGTTCCTCCGGGACAGGGGGCCTCTTC. Amino acid sequence: CASSSSGTGGLF.

This chain links TRBV7-2 with TRBJ2-7, with 10 bases matching TRBD1. CDR3 length: 14 residues. The junction had 5 bases not matched to a gene; V was cut back by 5 bases and J by 4 bases. The germline gives CDR1 SGHTA, CDR2 FQGNSA. CDR3 sequence (DNA): TGTGCCAGCAGCCAGGGACAGGGGCGGTACGAGCAGTACTTC. This gives the protein CASSQGQGRYEQYF. Full variable domain (remainder filled in from reference TRBV7-2 and TRBJ2-7): GAGVSQSPSNKVTEKGKDVELRCDPISGHTALYWYRQSLGQGLEFLIYFQGNSAPDKSGLPSDRFSAERTGGSVSTLTIQRTQQEDSAVYLCASSQGQGRYEQYFGPGTRLTVT.

The rearrangement uses TRBV7-6 and TRBJ2-7, with 7 bases identical to TRBD1. The ends lost 5 bases at V and 3 bases at J; junction bases unmatched: 10. CDR3 length equals 15 residues. Germline assignment: CDR1 SGHVS and CDR2 FNYEAQ. This CDR3 reads CASSAETGVFYEQYF. CDR3 sequence (DNA): TGTGCCAGCAGCGCAGAAACAGGGGTCTTCTACGAGCAGTACTTC.

CDR3 coding DNA: TGTGCCAGCAGTTACGGGAACAGGGTGGACACTGAAGCTTTCTTT. This sequence encodes CASSYGNRVDTEAFF. V and J are TRBV6-6 and TRBJ1-1, with D perhaps TRBD1 (6 bases). The CDR3 runs 15 residues. V shed 2 bases and J shed 3 bases, with 13 bases lying between them. Germline CDR1 reads MNHNY; CDR2 reads SVGAGI (reference sequence).